Ten or more counts support the clone carrying this T cell receptor (beta chain). The data belong to a study of Graves' ophthalmopathy and Graves' hyperthyroidism. Amplification targeted the TCR beta CDR3 regions, with RNA transcripts as the source material. Following a first-round RT-PCR that used HTBI primers, a second-round multiplex PCR was carried out. TCRdb recomputed calls from the multiplex PCR reads with MiXCR, one row per CDR3 protein. Of roughly 500,000 distinct CDR3 sequences in the sample, approximately 14% are singletons; the top ten hold roughly 9.8%. This CDR3 spans 14 amino acids. CDR1 MRHNA and CDR2 SNTAGT come from the germline V gene. V shed 3 bases and J 9 bases; nucleotides not matched to a gene: 6. The starting material, roughly 9.4 ml of fresh peripheral blood, provided the PBMCs.

This TCR derives from a woman aged 25 to 45 with Graves' ophthalmopathy. Specimen: blood. The rearrangement links TRBV6-4 to TRBJ1-5; 9 bases fit TRBD1. CDR3 region: CASSEGQGQRPQHF. The DNA of the CDR3 is TGTGCCAGCAGTGAGGGACAGGGTCAAAGGCCCCAGCATTTT.